This is a list of T cell receptor beta chains from one sample in a study of blood T cell repertoires in COVID-19. Some clones are missing from TCRdb's copy, which holds only in-frame ones; the method was immunoSEQ multiplex PCR. The profile shows around 220,000 clones, roughly 80% of them singletons. Sequenced material: peripheral blood. The receptors were gathered from a woman of 80 years or more with acute or convalescent COVID-19. Both conserved end residues are part of each CDR3. Fields, in order: D gene, clone size, V gene, J gene, CDR3 protein, CDR3 DNA. A D gene is named only where the DNA matches it firmly. Where a row states a size, it is once, few, many or the class of an expanded clone; other rows omit it.

TRBD2,-,TRBV11-1,TRBJ2-7,CASSRTSGDYEQYF,TGTGCCAGCAGCCGGACTAGCGGGGACTACGAGCAGTACTTC
-,-,TRBV24-1,TRBJ2-2,CATSDFAGESTGELFF,TGTGCCACCAGTGATTTTGCAGGGGAGAGCACCGGGGAGCTGTTTTTT
TRBD1,-,TRBV3-1/TRBV3-2,TRBJ2-1,CASSQWDRAYNEQFF,TGTGCCAGCAGCCAATGGGACAGGGCCTACAATGAGCAGTTCTTC
TRBD2,-,TRBV5-1,TRBJ2-7,CASSLGAGGDYEQYF,TGCGCCAGCAGCTTGGGCGCGGGGGGCGATTACGAGCAGTACTTC
TRBD1,-,TRBV6-5,TRBJ2-1,CASNLRQGAINEQFF,TGTGCCAGCAACCTTCGACAGGGGGCGATCAATGAGCAGTTCTTC
TRBD1,-,TRBV18,TRBJ1-2,CASSQGTGNNYGYTF,TGTGCCAGCTCACAGGGGACAGGAAACAACTATGGCTACACCTTC
-,-,TRBV5-5,TRBJ2-7,CASSLGQEAYEQYF,TGTGCCAGCAGCTTGGGGCAAGAGGCCTACGAGCAGTACTTC
TRBD2,-,TRBV7-2,TRBJ2-7,CASSFASGGRGEQYF,TGTGCCAGCAGCTTCGCTAGCGGGGGGCGGGGTGAGCAGTACTTC
-,few,TRBV30,TRBJ1-5,CAWSGQGNQPQHF,TGTGCCTGGAGTGGGCAGGGAAATCAGCCCCAGCATTTT
TRBD2,-,TRBV7-2,TRBJ2-7,CASSLGLAGATYEQYF,TGTGCCAGCAGCTTAGGACTAGCGGGAGCGACCTACGAGCAGTACTTC
-,-,TRBV30,TRBJ2-1,CAWSGIQRFF,TGTGCCTGGAGTGGGATCCAGCGGTTCTTC
-,-,TRBV19,TRBJ1-2,CASTQSSGRTYGYTF,TGTGCCAGTACCCAATCCTCTGGGAGGACTTATGGCTACACCTTC
-,-,TRBV19,TRBJ2-3,CASSTRITTSTDTQYF,TGTGCCAGTAGTACGCGGATCACTACTAGCACAGATACGCAGTATTTT